The rows below give T cell receptor beta chains drawn from one sample of a study of cytomegalovirus exposure and HLA in healthy donors. The assay was immunoSEQ multiplex PCR, and TCRdb's table has in-frame clones only and misses some. The table has about 150,000 clones, 75% to 80% seen once. Specimen: PBMCs. The receptor source for this set is a woman in her 30s in good health and CMV-seronegative. The CDR3 runs from the conserved cysteine through the conserved F or W. A D gene is named only where the DNA matches it firmly. Clone sizes are given selectively: once, few, many, or a class where the clone is expanded.

-	-	TRBV20-1	TRBJ1-1	CSALIQGEAFF	TGCAGTGCGCTCATACAGGGAGAAGCTTTCTTT
TRBD1	-	TRBV4-3	TRBJ1-6	CASSQVLGGAYSPLHF	TGCGCCAGCAGCCAAGTACTAGGGGGCGCCTATTCACCCCTCCACTTT
-	few	TRBV19	TRBJ1-2	CASSIQGIDYGYTF	TGTGCCAGTAGTATACAGGGGATAGACTATGGCTACACCTTC
-	-	TRBV7-9	TRBJ1-2	CASSLEGAGYGYTF	TGTGCCAGCAGCTTGGAGGGCGCGGGCTATGGCTACACCTTC
-	-	TRBV9	TRBJ1-2	CASSALGQTNYGYTF	TGTGCCAGCAGCGCCCTGGGGCAGACCAACTATGGCTACACCTTC
TRBD1	-	TRBV5-1	TRBJ1-6	CASRPTGTVYSPLHF	TGCGCCAGCAGACCTACCGGGACAGTTTATTCACCCCTCCACTTT
-	-	TRBV7-8	TRBJ1-1	CASSLEGGNTEAFF	TGTGCCAGCAGCTTAGAAGGGGGGAACACTGAAGCTTTCTTT
TRBD1	-	TRBV4-3	TRBJ1-4	CASSQGTGREMATNEKLFF	TGCGCCAGCAGCCAAGGGACAGGGAGGGAGATGGCAACTAATGAAAAACTGTTTTTT
TRBD1	-	TRBV6-1	TRBJ1-2	CASIRDRVYGYTF	TGTGCCAGCATTCGGGACAGGGTCTATGGCTACACCTTC
TRBD1	-	TRBV7-9	TRBJ2-4	CASSYFPPQGVRGNIQYF	TGTGCCAGCAGCTACTTCCCCCCACAGGGGGTACGGGGAAACATTCAGTACTTC
TRBD2	-	TRBV7-3	TRBJ2-5	CASSPTSGEETQYF	TGTGCCAGCAGCCCGACTAGCGGGGAAGAGACCCAGTACTTC
-	-	TRBV9	TRBJ1-4	CASSVGAGLNEKLFF	TGTGCCAGCAGCGTAGGGGCGGGGCTAAATGAAAAACTGTTTTTT
TRBD1	-	TRBV13	TRBJ2-5	CASSSDRAETQYF	TGTGCCAGCAGCTCCGACAGGGCAGAGACCCAGTACTTC
-	-	TRBV9	TRBJ1-2	CASSSSGLGYTF	TGTGCCAGCAGCTCGAGCGGGCTAGGCTACACCTTC
-	once	TRBV4-2	TRBJ2-3	CASSHQTPSTDTQYF	TGTGCCAGCAGCCATCAGACACCTAGCACAGATACGCAGTATTTT
-	-	TRBV18	TRBJ1-4	CASSPSRGVGEKLFF	TGTGCCAGCTCACCATCCAGGGGAGTGGGGGAAAAACTGTTTTTT
-	-	TRBV5-1	TRBJ1-5	CASSPGQPQHF	TGCGCCAGCAGTCCAGGCCAGCCCCAGCATTTT
TRBD1	few	TRBV6-5	TRBJ1-5	CASRYPGTGVQHF	TGTGCCAGCAGGTACCCCGGGACAGGCGTCCAGCATTTT
TRBD1	-	TRBV6-5	TRBJ1-2	CASSPGGTTYGYTF	TGTGCCAGCAGTCCAGGGGGTACCACCTATGGCTACACCTTC
TRBD1	-	TRBV7-3	TRBJ2-2	CASSSTGATNTGELFF	TGTGCCAGCAGCTCCACAGGGGCGACTAACACCGGGGAGCTGTTTTTT
TRBD2	-	TRBV5-4	TRBJ2-2	CASSLVTSARTGELFF	TGTGCCAGCAGCTTGGTGACTAGCGCGCGCACCGGGGAGCTGTTTTTT
-	few	TRBV30	TRBJ1-6	CAWMTGPNSPLHF	TGTGCCTGGATGACAGGCCCTAATTCACCCCTCCACTTT
TRBD2	-	TRBV19	TRBJ2-3	CASTRGGTDTQYF	TGTGCCAGTACCCGGGGGGGAACAGATACGCAGTATTTT
TRBD1	-	TRBV5-4	TRBJ2-5	CASSLGQGETQYF	TGTGCCAGCAGCTTGGGACAGGGGGAGACCCAGTACTTC
TRBD1	-	TRBV5-4	TRBJ1-5	CASSLGPQGFLPNQPQHF	TGTGCCAGCAGCTTGGGGCCACAGGGGTTTCTTCCCAATCAGCCCCAGCATTTT
TRBD1	-	TRBV6-6	TRBJ2-3	CASSYGTASTDTQYF	TGTGCCAGCAGTTACGGGACAGCTAGCACAGATACGCAGTATTTT
-	few	TRBV19	TRBJ1-5	CASRPPEQPQHF	TGTGCCAGTAGGCCCCCTGAGCAGCCCCAGCATTTT
-	-	TRBV15	TRBJ2-7	CATSRDRQDYEQYF	TGTGCCACCAGCAGAGATAGACAGGACTACGAGCAGTACTTC
TRBD1	-	TRBV6-5	TRBJ1-6	CASRTDRGRESPLHF	TGTGCCAGCAGAACCGACAGGGGGCGAGAATCACCCCTCCACTTT
TRBD1	few	TRBV6-1	TRBJ1-5	CASSEGTQGRNQPQHF	TGTGCCAGCAGTGAAGGTACACAGGGGCGCAATCAGCCCCAGCATTTT
-	-	TRBV2	TRBJ1-1	CASSEQGHTEAFF	TGTGCCAGCAGTGAACAGGGCCACACTGAAGCTTTCTTT
TRBD1	-	TRBV5-6	TRBJ1-1	CASILGQGAFNTEAFF	TGTGCCAGCATCCTGGGACAGGGGGCGTTTAACACTGAAGCTTTCTTT
-	-	TRBV6-5	TRBJ2-3	CASSLIRGGADTQYF	TGTGCCAGCAGTCTTATCCGAGGGGGGGCAGATACGCAGTATTTT
TRBD1	few	TRBV9	TRBJ1-4	CASSGLRDSATNEKLFF	TGTGCCAGCAGCGGACTCCGGGACAGTGCAACTAATGAAAAACTGTTTTTT
-	-	TRBV6-6	TRBJ2-3	CASRGLGGRTDTQYF	TGTGCCAGCAGGGGCCTGGGCGGGCGCACAGATACGCAGTATTTT
TRBD1	-	TRBV5-4	TRBJ2-5	CASSIGTGGQETQYF	TGTGCCAGCAGCATCGGGACAGGTGGCCAAGAGACCCAGTACTTC
TRBD1	-	TRBV7-2	TRBJ1-3	CASSSWTGGNTIYF	TGTGCCAGCAGCTCCTGGACAGGGGGAAACACCATATATTTT
-	-	TRBV5-8	TRBJ1-6	CASSLSLNSPLHF	TGTGCCAGCAGCTTGAGCCTTAATTCACCCCTCCACTTT
TRBD1	-	TRBV28	TRBJ2-2	CASSTGGAGTGELFF	TGTGCCAGCAGTACAGGGGGCGCGGGAACCGGGGAGCTGTTTTTT
-	once	TRBV6-1	TRBJ2-7	CASSERRDRVYEQYF	TGTGCCAGCAGTGAAAGGCGGGACAGAGTCTACGAGCAGTACTTC
-	-	TRBV7-8	TRBJ2-2	CASSFPVTGELFF	TGTGCCAGCAGCTTTCCAGTCACCGGGGAGCTGTTTTTT
-	few	TRBV9	TRBJ1-1	CASSVGAGDTEAFF	TGTGCCAGCAGCGTAGGGGCAGGGGACACTGAAGCTTTCTTT
-	-	TRBV7-2	TRBJ1-1	CASSLGGWMNTEAFF	TGTGCCAGCAGCTTAGGCGGTTGGATGAACACTGAAGCTTTCTTT
TRBD1	-	TRBV6-5	TRBJ1-2	CASRDRALDGYTF	TGTGCCAGCAGAGACAGGGCGCTGGATGGCTACACCTTC
TRBD1	-	TRBV7-2	TRBJ1-5	CASSQPGQGTQPQHF	TGTGCCAGCAGTCAGCCGGGACAGGGGACTCAGCCCCAGCATTTT
-	-	TRBV2	TRBJ2-7	CASSEPYEQYF	TGTGCCAGCAGTGAACCTTACGAGCAGTACTTC
TRBD1	few	TRBV5-1	TRBJ1-2	CASSLGLGQGSAYGYTF	TGCGCCAGCAGCTTGGGACTGGGACAGGGCTCGGCCTATGGCTACACCTTC
-	-	TRBV6-4	TRBJ1-2	CASSDGGGRGYTF	TGTGCCAGCAGCGACGGCGGGGGGCGAGGCTACACCTTC
TRBD2	-	TRBV6-5	TRBJ2-1	CASSYERGGRNEQFF	TGTGCCAGCAGTTACGAGCGGGGGGGCCGAAATGAGCAGTTCTTC
-	once	TRBV6-5	TRBJ1-1	CASRPGLVETEAFF	TGTGCCAGCAGACCAGGGCTGGTGGAGACTGAAGCTTTCTTT
TRBD1	-	TRBV6-1	TRBJ1-2	CASRDRVLFGYTF	TGTGCCAGCAGAGACAGGGTACTGTTCGGCTACACCTTC
-	once	TRBV5-4	TRBJ1-1	CASSDRPNTEAFF	TGTGCCAGCAGTGACAGGCCTAACACTGAAGCTTTCTTT
-	-	TRBV29-1	TRBJ2-7	CSVWQGGYEQYF	TGCAGCGTGTGGCAGGGGGGCTACGAGCAGTACTTC
TRBD1	-	TRBV7-8	TRBJ1-5	CASSPGQGNSNQPQHF	TGTGCCAGCAGCCCAGGACAGGGGAATAGCAATCAGCCCCAGCATTTT
TRBD1	-	TRBV28	TRBJ2-7	CASRFGGRGLYEQYF	TGTGCCAGCAGGTTCGGAGGCAGGGGGCTCTACGAGCAGTACTTC
TRBD2	-	TRBV4-2	TRBJ2-1	CASSQETQGGVHEQFF	TGTGCCAGCAGCCAAGAAACTCAGGGAGGGGTCCATGAGCAGTTCTTC
-	-	TRBV9	TRBJ1-1	CASSVARGANTEAFF	TGTGCCAGCAGCGTAGCACGGGGGGCGAACACTGAAGCTTTCTTT